This section outlines one TCR beta chain sequence together with its context. What it binds is not known. Per sorted-subset replicate PCR, input was around 200 ng DNA, representing roughly 30,000 T cell genomes. Profiled with immunoSEQ multiplex PCR; TCRdb holds only in-frame clones, not every one. The repertoire holds under 2,000,000 clones, with roughly 95% as singletons. The source of the sample is a study of shared clonotypes between healthy human individuals. Study-level points and caveats: A generally larger estimated richness was seen in naive subsets than in memory subsets. Clonotypes which were not shared had lower generation probabilities than clonotypes that all four donors shared. A handful of donors had about 5% of their naive CD4 clonotypes in common.

CD8 cells regarded as naive lacked CD45RO, were positively chosen for CCR7, and omitted terminally differentiated effector memory CD45RA+ cells. CDR3 length: 15 amino acids. V lost 1 base, J lost 3 bases, and 3 bases stayed unmatched. CDR1 and CDR2 (germline): SGHVS, FNYEAQ. This TCR was recovered from a man between 18 and 35 years old in good health. The V and J genes are TRBV7-6 and TRBJ2-1; 7 nucleotides line up with TRBD2. Sequencing was carried out using naive CD8+ T cells sorted from blood. The CDR3 DNA follows: TGTGCCAGCAGCTTAGACGCGGGAGACTACAATGAGCAGTTCTTC. It codes for CASSLDAGDYNEQFF.